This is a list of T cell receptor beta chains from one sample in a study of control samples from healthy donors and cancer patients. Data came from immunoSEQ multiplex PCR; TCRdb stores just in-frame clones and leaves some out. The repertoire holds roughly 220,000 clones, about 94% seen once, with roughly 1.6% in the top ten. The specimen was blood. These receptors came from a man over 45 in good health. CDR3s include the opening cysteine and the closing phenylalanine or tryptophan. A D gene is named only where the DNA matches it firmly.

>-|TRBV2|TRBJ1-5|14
TGTGCCAGCTCTGATGGGGCGTTCAATCAGCCCCAGCATTTT
CASSDGAFNQPQHF
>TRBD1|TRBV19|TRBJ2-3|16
TGTGCCAGTAGTATCGGACAGGGGGTCGGCACAGATACGCAGTATTTT
CASSIGQGVGTDTQYF
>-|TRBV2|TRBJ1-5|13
TGTGCCAGCAGCGGGTCGGGGGGGTTGACCCAGCATTTT
CASSGSGGLTQHF
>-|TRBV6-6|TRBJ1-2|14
TGTGCCAGCAGTTACAGAACGGCCGGGCTAGGCTACACCTTC
CASSYRTAGLGYTF
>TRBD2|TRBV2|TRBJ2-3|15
TGTGCCAGCAGACTAGCGGGGGGGTTGGCAGATACGCAGTATTTT
CASRLAGGLADTQYF
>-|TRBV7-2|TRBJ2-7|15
TGTGCCAGCAGCTTAGGGGGGCGCGGCCCCTACGAGCAGTACTTC
CASSLGGRGPYEQYF
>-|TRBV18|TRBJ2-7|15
TGTGCCAGCTCACCGGACAGTGGCATCCTCTACGAGCAGTACTTC
CASSPDSGILYEQYF
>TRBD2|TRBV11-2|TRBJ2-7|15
TGTGCCAGCAGCAAAGGTGGCGGGGGATTGTACGAGCAGTACTTC
CASSKGGGGLYEQYF
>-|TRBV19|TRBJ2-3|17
TGTGCCAGTAGTATTGTGTGGACAGCGGCTAGCACAGATACGCAGTATTTT
CASSIVWTAASTDTQYF
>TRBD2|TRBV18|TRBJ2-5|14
TGTGCCAGCTCACCAACTAGCGGGGAAGAGACCCAGTACTTC
CASSPTSGEETQYF
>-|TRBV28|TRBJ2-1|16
TGTGCCAGCAGTTCCCCTAGCGTCCAGGCATACAATGAGCAGTTCTTC
CASSSPSVQAYNEQFF
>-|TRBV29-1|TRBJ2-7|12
TGCAGCGCGACGGGGGTCTCCTACGAGCAGTACTTC
CSATGVSYEQYF
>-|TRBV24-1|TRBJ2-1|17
TGTGCCACCAGTGCATCCCCTGGAACAGACGCGAACAATGAGCAGTTCTTC
CATSASPGTDANNEQFF
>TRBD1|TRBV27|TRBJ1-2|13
TGTGCCAGCAGAGGGACAGGGCCTAATGGCTACACCTTC
CASRGTGPNGYTF
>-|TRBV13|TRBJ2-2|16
TGTGCCAGCAGCTTAGATGGACGCACGAACACCGGGGAGCTGTTTTTT
CASSLDGRTNTGELFF
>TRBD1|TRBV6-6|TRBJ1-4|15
TGTGCCAGCAGTCCCGCAAGGGACAGGTATGAAAAACTGTTTTTT
CASSPARDRYEKLFF
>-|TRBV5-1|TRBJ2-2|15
TGCGCCAGCAGCTCTAGGACAGCCCGGGGCGGGGAGCTGTTTTTT
CASSSRTARGGELFF